The source of this TCR beta chain is a study of naive CD8 T cells in extremely preterm neonates. This CDR3 comprises 15 residues. CDR1 is SEHNR and CDR2 is FQNEAQ in the germline V gene (reference sequence). Trimming took off 4 bases at V and 4 bases at J, with 16 bases between the two ends. Sequencing was performed with immunoSEQ multiplex PCR; in TCRdb, only in-frame clones are kept and a portion is missing. The sample has approximately 6,000 clones; roughly 98% are singletons. This rearrangement joins TRBV7-9 to TRBJ1-2; D is possibly TRBD1 (6 bases). The TCR was taken from a human donor in good health. The sample consisted of naive CD8+ T cells from blood. The CDR3 coding sequence is TGTGCCAGCAGCTCCACAGGGACCGCCGGCTATGGCTACACCTTC. Encoded protein: CASSSTGTAGYGYTF.